What follows describes a single T cell receptor (beta chain). A quantity of about 0.5 to 1 ug RNA underwent reverse transcription using random hexamers. TCRdb itself ran the immunoSEQ multiplex PCR reads through MiXCR, one entry per CDR3 protein. Of about 210,000 distinct CDR3 sequences listed, roughly 94% were seen once; the top ten hold approximately 0.1%. This sample is drawn from a study of CD8 T cells in Susac syndrome. V gave up 2 bases and J gave up 12 bases; unmatched junction bases: 10. This CDR3 is 14 amino acids long. The germline V gene has CDR1 LNHNV and CDR2 YYDKDF (reference sequence). Sequenced material: CD4+ T cells from PBMCs. The chain links TRBV15 to TRBJ1-1, with TRBD1 matching over 9 bases. The origin of this receptor is a human donor in good health. CDR3 protein: CATSRSTGTGLSFF. The CDR3 coding sequence is TGTGCCACCAGCAGAAGTACCGGGACAGGGTTATCTTTCTTT.